The sequence of this TCR beta chain was determined in a study of T cell responses to AZD1222 COVID-19 vaccine. This clone was counted a single time. Sequencing used immunoSEQ multiplex PCR; TCRdb keeps in-frame clones, though not all of them. The table shows about 200,000 clones, with roughly nine tenths occurring only once. Germline V lookup: CDR1 SGHNT, CDR2 YYREEE (reference sequence). This CDR3 is built from 18 residues. Trimming removed 0 bases from V and 0 bases from J, with 13 bases in between. This receptor was identified in an adult who received the AZD1222 COVID-19 vaccine. The sequencing used peripheral blood, collected 28 days after the second AZD1222 dose. The chain couples TRBV5-4 to TRBJ2-6; the D gene is possibly TRBD1 (5 bases). The CDR3 DNA is TGTGCCAGCAGCTTGGGGGGCAGGGCGAGCTCTGGGGCCAACGTCCTGACTTTC. This encodes CASSLGGRASSGANVLTF.